This T cell receptor (beta chain) was captured by sequencing in a study of identifying expanded T cells in peripheral blood. Notes on the study in general: About 1.2 clones differed between technical replicates, versus about 15 and 19 over time. Across healthy donors, higher total template counts meant significantly greater roughly 2-week count variance.

With regard to this clone: Its target is unknown.

TCRdb keeps only in-frame clones here, not all; method: immunoSEQ multiplex PCR. The sample records about 97,000 clones, around 88% being singletons. Germline V gene sequence: CDR1 LGHNA, CDR2 YSLEER. V shed 1 base and J shed 11 bases, with 12 bases lying between them. This CDR3 is 13 amino acids long. Sequencing used blood. The clonotype comes from a person aged 18 to 75 in good health. The gene calls are TRBV4-3 and TRBJ2-4; D gene uncertain. CDR3 sequence: CASSQAPRPFQYF. The DNA for the CDR3 is TGCGCCAGCAGCCAAGCTCCTCGGCCTTTTCAGTACTTC.